This entry features one T cell receptor (beta chain) sequence. What it recognizes is unknown. This entry belongs to a study of T cell responses to AZD1222 COVID-19 vaccine. Regarding the study as a whole: Donor demographics were predominantly white British with a female majority; clonal diversity may be underestimated. Along spike, vaccine-associated CD4 TCRs were found throughout, with dominance at 160-218 and 743-854. Nearly half of the spike-specific TCRs reportedly recognize variant regions that carry no mutations.

Here immunoSEQ multiplex PCR was the method, and the copy in TCRdb shows in-frame clones only, minus some. The table lists 160,000 or so clones, approximately 88% of them singletons. Per germline, CDR1 SGDLS and CDR2 YYNGEE. The V end lost 2 bases, the J end lost 8 bases, and 7 bases lay between the germline ends. This CDR3 has 12 amino acids. Here the sequenced sample was peripheral blood, taken on day 0 of AZD1222 vaccination. The chain combines TRBV9 with TRBJ2-2; D remains unclear. The source of this sequence is an adult in good health. CDR3 sequence reads: CASSVGPGELFF. Written as DNA, the CDR3 is TGTGCCAGCAGCGTGGGTCCGGGGGAGCTGTTTTTT. Combining the CDR3 with reference TRBV9 and TRBJ2-2 gives the whole variable domain DSGVTQTPKHLITATGQRVTLRCSPRSGDLSVYWYQQSLDQGLQFLIQYYNGEERAKGNILERFSAQQFPDLHSELNLSSLELGDSALYFCASSVGPGELFFGEGSRLTVL.